This is a list of T cell receptor beta chains from one sample in a study of blood T cell repertoires in COVID-19. This table comes from immunoSEQ multiplex PCR, and its TCRdb copy is limited to in-frame clones, with some not included. The data contain about 120,000 clones, 70% to 90% of them singletons. The sequenced sample consisted of peripheral blood. The receptors originated from a human donor in a cohort sampled during active COVID-19. The conserved cysteine and the conserved F or W are not part of the CDR3 here. A D gene is named only where the DNA matches it firmly. The size of a clone is reported for some rows only, either as once, few or many, or as a class for expanded clones.

clone_size	d_call	j_call	v_call	cdr3_aa
NA	NA	TRBJ2-2	TRBV4-1	ASSQGYMTANTGELF
once	TRBD1	TRBJ2-1	TRBV6-2/TRBV6-3	ASSLTGLDEQF
NA	NA	TRBJ2-2	TRBV5-1	ASSQGLLNTGELF
NA	TRBD1	TRBJ1-2	TRBV10-3	AISGGGTESAGYT
few	NA	TRBJ2-7	TRBV19	ASSLGQIGDEQY
NA	TRBD1	TRBJ1-6	TRBV28	ASSRGQGGSPLH
NA	NA	TRBJ1-6	TRBV11-2	ASSLDRLGSPLH
NA	TRBD1	TRBJ1-6	TRBV28	ASSSGQGISYSPLH
once	NA	TRBJ1-2	TRBV5-1	ASSVREKSDLYGYT
once	TRBD2	TRBJ2-7	TRBV27	ASSLGLAGGAYEQY
NA	TRBD1	TRBJ2-2	TRBV30	AWSWKAGQGNTGELF
NA	NA	TRBJ1-2	TRBV2	ASTPERGGGYGYT
NA	TRBD1	TRBJ1-2	TRBV10-3	AISWAGGKGYT
NA	TRBD1	TRBJ1-1	TRBV5-4	ASSWTGSFGRPNEAF
NA	TRBD2	TRBJ2-2	TRBV3-1/TRBV3-2	ASSQVPRTLGGDGELF
NA	NA	TRBJ1-1	TRBV27	ASSLSPVPNTEAF
few	NA	TRBJ2-6	TRBV19	ASTTTGANVLT
NA	NA	TRBJ1-5	TRBV29-1	SVVGEGQPQH
NA	TRBD1	TRBJ2-5	TRBV30	AWTTQGAETQY
NA	NA	TRBJ2-1	TRBV27	ASREGESYNEQF
few	NA	TRBJ2-2	TRBV19	ASSINRRPPSAGELF
few	NA	TRBJ1-5	TRBV19	ATAAGASNQPQH
NA	TRBD1	TRBJ1-5	TRBV6-1	ASSATGPLYSNQPQH
NA	NA	TRBJ2-2	TRBV3-1/TRBV3-2	ASSHRTGELF
NA	NA	TRBJ1-1	TRBV2	ASTETGTMNTEAF
NA	TRBD1	TRBJ2-1	TRBV7-2	ASSPKGANSYNEQF
NA	TRBD2	TRBJ2-5	TRBV11-2	ASSLSGGAWETQY
NA	TRBD1	TRBJ1-4	TRBV5-6	ASSLVFGTESKLF
NA	NA	TRBJ1-6	TRBV28	ASSLVGQLNSPLH
NA	NA	TRBJ2-7	TRBV9	ASSVGGGGEQY
NA	TRBD1	TRBJ2-2	TRBV28	ASTRTGPNTGELF
once	NA	TRBJ1-1	TRBV6-1	ASSEGGNTEAF
NA	NA	TRBJ2-7	TRBV30	AWASGHLSGQY
NA	NA	TRBJ2-1	TRBV3-1/TRBV3-2	ASSQEAAAASSYNEQF
NA	TRBD2	TRBJ2-5	TRBV19	ASSMLLREGETQY
NA	NA	TRBJ1-2	TRBV14	ASSQDRGFYGYT
NA	TRBD1	TRBJ1-4	TRBV7-8	ASSSIPATGWDEKLF
NA	NA	TRBJ1-2	TRBV18	ASSPRRTESSYGYT
NA	NA	TRBJ1-1	TRBV5-6	ASSSPFRVVNTEAF
NA	TRBD2	TRBJ2-7	TRBV3-1/TRBV3-2	ASSQDSSGAYEQY
NA	NA	TRBJ1-5	TRBV14	ASSPTGSSQPQH
NA	TRBD1	TRBJ1-6	TRBV19	ASSTRTGGGSPLH
many	NA	TRBJ1-1	TRBV7-9	ASSLVMNTEAF
NA	NA	TRBJ2-4	TRBV5-1	ASSTEPGGPAKNIQY
NA	NA	TRBJ2-7	TRBV12-3/TRBV12-4	ASSVLQGGEQY
few	TRBD1	TRBJ1-4	TRBV5-1	ASSLTAGGLGNEKLF
NA	NA	TRBJ1-2	TRBV10-2	ASSNSGTPNYGYT
NA	TRBD1	TRBJ2-5	TRBV19	ASSPGQGRVETQY
NA	NA	TRBJ1-1	TRBV3-1/TRBV3-2	ASSKQGWGEAF
NA	TRBD2	TRBJ2-3	TRBV9	ASSVGSSGRDTQY
NA	TRBD2	TRBJ2-1	TRBV10-3	AINRGAGGDEQF
few	TRBD2	TRBJ2-3	TRBV2	ARGGLAGTDTQY
NA	TRBD1	TRBJ2-2	TRBV9	ASSYGTATGELF
NA	NA	TRBJ2-3	TRBV6-5	ASSQRGSTDTQY
NA	TRBD1	TRBJ1-2	TRBV28	ASSFSPHGQGDGYT
NA	TRBD1	TRBJ1-4	TRBV7-9	ASSFPRTGGTNEKLF
NA	TRBD1	TRBJ2-5	TRBV5-1	ASSLMGQQETQY